These T cell receptor beta chains were read from a single sample in a study of glioma-infiltrating T cells after dendritic cell vaccination. Some clones are missing from TCRdb's copy, which holds only in-frame ones; the method was immunoSEQ multiplex PCR. The sample contains 100,000 or so clones, around 84% of which appear only once. Source: blood, taken before dendritic cell vaccination. The source is a human donor with glioblastoma. CDR3s include the opening cysteine and the closing phenylalanine or tryptophan. The D gene is left open where the match is weak. Part of the rows lack a size; the others show once, few, many or a class for expanded clones.

TRBJ2-7	.	TRBV28	TRBD1	TGTGCCAGCAGACACCGGACAGGGGGCGGGTACGAGCAGTACTTC	CASRHRTGGGYEQYF
TRBJ1-4	.	TRBV5-1	TRBD1	TGCGCCAGCAGCTTGGGGACAGGGGCCGAAAAACTGTTTTTT	CASSLGTGAEKLFF
TRBJ2-3	.	TRBV13	.	TGTGCCAGCAGCACAGACAGCCGTAGGTACACAGATACGCAGTATTTT	CASSTDSRRYTDTQYF
TRBJ1-1	.	TRBV7-8	.	TGTGCCAGCAGCTTGTTGGCTTTGTCTACTGAAGCTTTCTTT	CASSLLALSTEAFF
TRBJ2-7	.	TRBV2	TRBD2	TGTGCCAGCAGACCCCCCGGGGGGGGCCCCTACGAGCAGTACTTC	CASRPPGGGPYEQYF
TRBJ1-1	.	TRBV4-1	TRBD1	TGCGCCAGCAGCCAAGGGGGGACAGGCCGGAACACTGAAGCTTTCTTT	CASSQGGTGRNTEAFF
TRBJ1-1	.	TRBV4-3	TRBD1	TGCGCCAGCAGCCAAAATACAGGGGGCCTTACTGAAGCTTTCTTT	CASSQNTGGLTEAFF
TRBJ2-1	.	TRBV5-4	.	TGTGCCAGCAGCCCCACTGGTGGAAGGAGCTCCTACAATGAGCAGTTCTTC	CASSPTGGRSSYNEQFF
TRBJ2-7	.	TRBV5-4	TRBD2	TGTGCCAGCAAACCAGGGCGGGGGGCGACGTACGAGCAGTACTTC	CASKPGRGATYEQYF
TRBJ1-1	.	TRBV7-2	.	TGTGCCAGCAGCTTATCCCTGCGGGCTGAAGCTTTCTTT	CASSLSLRAEAFF
TRBJ1-2	.	TRBV6-5	.	TGTGCCAGCAGTTATGAGGGTAATGGCTACACCTTC	CASSYEGNGYTF
TRBJ1-1	.	TRBV12-2	.	TGTGCAAGCGTTCAGTCCCCCCGGGTGGCGCTGAACACTGAAGCTTTCTTT	CASVQSPRVALNTEAFF
TRBJ2-6	few	TRBV6-4	TRBD2	TGTGCCAGCAGTGACACTAGCGGGGGTGGGGCCAACGTCCTGACTTTC	CASSDTSGGGANVLTF
TRBJ2-7	.	TRBV19	.	TGTGCCAGTAGTTCGGGATTCTCCTACGAGCAGTACTTC	CASSSGFSYEQYF